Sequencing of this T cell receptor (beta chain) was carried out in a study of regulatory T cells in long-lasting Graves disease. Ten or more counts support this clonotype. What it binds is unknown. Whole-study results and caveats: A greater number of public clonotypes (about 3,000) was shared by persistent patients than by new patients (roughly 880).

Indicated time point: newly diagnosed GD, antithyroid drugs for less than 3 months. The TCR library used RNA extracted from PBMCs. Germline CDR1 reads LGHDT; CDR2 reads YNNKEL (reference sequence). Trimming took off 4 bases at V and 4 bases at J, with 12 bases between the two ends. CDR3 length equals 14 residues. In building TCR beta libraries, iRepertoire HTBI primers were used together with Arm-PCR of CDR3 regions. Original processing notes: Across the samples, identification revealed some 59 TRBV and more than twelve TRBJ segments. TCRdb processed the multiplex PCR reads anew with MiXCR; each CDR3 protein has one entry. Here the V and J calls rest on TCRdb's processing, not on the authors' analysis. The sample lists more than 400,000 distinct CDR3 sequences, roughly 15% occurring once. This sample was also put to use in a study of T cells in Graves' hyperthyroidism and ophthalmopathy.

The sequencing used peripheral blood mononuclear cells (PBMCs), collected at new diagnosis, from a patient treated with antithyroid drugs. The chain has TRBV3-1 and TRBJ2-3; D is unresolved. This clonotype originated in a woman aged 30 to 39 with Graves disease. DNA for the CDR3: TGTGCCAGCAGCCCGTCGTTTGACGCAGATACGCAGTATTTT. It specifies CASSPSFDADTQYF.